Here is one T cell receptor beta chain with its context. Its antigen remains unknown. These data belong to a study of T cell responses to AZD1222 COVID-19 vaccine. The overall study: Pooling of second doses given at about 4 or about 12 weeks was done. Findings of the study overall: Reportedly, nearly half of unique spike TCRs recognized epitopes outside B.1.351/B.1.1.7 mutations. Spike-specific TCR breadth rose after two AZD1222 doses, and depth rose as well. There were repertoire samples only from the period after the peak T cell response.

Sequencing used immunoSEQ multiplex PCR; TCRdb keeps in-frame clones, though not all of them. Of 90,000 to 120,000 clones detected, around 96% appear once; the ten largest clones hold 2% to 2.5%. V trimming: 4 bases; J trimming: 1 base; junction bases outside the gene matches: 12. The CDR3 length is 18 residues. Germline assignment: CDR1 SGHRS and CDR2 YFSETQ. This material consisted of peripheral blood, taken on day 0 of AZD1222 vaccination. The TCR originated in an adult in good health. The chain links TRBV5-1 to TRBJ2-7; 12 bases align to TRBD1. CDR3 sequence: CASSRYGTGGRGSYEQYF. The CDR3 coding sequence is TGCGCCAGCAGCCGTTATGGGACAGGGGGCCGTGGGTCCTACGAGCAGTACTTC.